The TCR beta chain described here comes from a study of T-cell memory formation after mild COVID-19. Across the whole study: TCR clustering was largely donor specific.

A word on this clonotype: Antigen specificity is unknown.

Constant-segment-primed 5'RACE gave TCR alpha and TCR beta cDNA libraries with sample barcodes and UMIs. TCRdb recomputed calls from the 5' RACE reads with MiXCR, one row per CDR3 protein. Here the sample spans more than 250,000 distinct CDR3 sequences, roughly 15% being singletons. Findings of the study overall: Researchers report contracting CD4+ clones mostly in CM and EM, with CD8+ clones in EMRA.

The TCR comes from a man aged 18 to 30 who had mild COVID-19 (a few samples of this study predate the infection). Cell type and time point are not known. The sample taken for sequencing was PBMCs or a T cell subset sorted from them (not recorded which).

The CDR3 protein is CASSLPVLGREETQYF. CDR3 coding DNA: TGTGCCAGCAGCCTACCGGTGTTGGGGAGGGAAGAGACCCAGTACTTC. The chain has TRBV7-9 and TRBJ2-5; 7 bases line up with TRBD2. The J segment lost 3 bases and the V segment lost 5 bases, leaving 12 bases of the junction unmatched. In germline, CDR1 is SEHNR, CDR2 FQNEAQ (reference sequence). CDR3 length equals 16 residues.